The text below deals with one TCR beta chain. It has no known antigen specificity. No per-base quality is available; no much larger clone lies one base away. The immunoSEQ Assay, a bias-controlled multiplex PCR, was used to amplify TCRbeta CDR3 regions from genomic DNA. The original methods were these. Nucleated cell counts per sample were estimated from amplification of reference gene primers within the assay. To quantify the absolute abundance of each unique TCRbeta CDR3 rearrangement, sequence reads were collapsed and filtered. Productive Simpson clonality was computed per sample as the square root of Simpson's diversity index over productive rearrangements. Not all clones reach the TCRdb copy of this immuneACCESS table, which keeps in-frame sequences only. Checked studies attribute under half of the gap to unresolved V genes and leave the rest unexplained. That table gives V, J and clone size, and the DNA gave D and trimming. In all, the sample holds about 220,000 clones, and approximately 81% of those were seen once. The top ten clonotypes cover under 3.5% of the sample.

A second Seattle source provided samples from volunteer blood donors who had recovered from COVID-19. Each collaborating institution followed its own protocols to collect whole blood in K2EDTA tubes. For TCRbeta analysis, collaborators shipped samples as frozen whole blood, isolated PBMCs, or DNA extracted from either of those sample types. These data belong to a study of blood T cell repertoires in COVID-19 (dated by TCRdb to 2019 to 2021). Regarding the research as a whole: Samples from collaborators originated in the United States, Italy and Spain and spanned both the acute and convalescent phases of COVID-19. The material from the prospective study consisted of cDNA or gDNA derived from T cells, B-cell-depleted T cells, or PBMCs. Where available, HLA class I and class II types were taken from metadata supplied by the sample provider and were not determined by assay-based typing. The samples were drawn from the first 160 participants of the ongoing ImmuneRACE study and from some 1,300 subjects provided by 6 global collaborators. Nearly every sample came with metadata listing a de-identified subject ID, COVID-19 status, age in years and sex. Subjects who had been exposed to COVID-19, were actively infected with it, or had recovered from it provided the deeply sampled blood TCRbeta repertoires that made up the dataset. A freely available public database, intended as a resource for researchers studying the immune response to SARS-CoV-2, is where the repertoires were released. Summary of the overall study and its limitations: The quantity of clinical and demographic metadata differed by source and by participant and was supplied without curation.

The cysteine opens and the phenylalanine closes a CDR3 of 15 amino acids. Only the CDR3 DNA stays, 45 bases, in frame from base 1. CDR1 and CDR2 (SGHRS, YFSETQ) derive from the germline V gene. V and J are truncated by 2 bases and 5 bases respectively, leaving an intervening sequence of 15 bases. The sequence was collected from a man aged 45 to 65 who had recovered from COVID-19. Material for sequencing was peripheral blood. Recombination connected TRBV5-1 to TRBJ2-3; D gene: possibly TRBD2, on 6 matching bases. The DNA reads TGCGCCAGCAGCTTCGGGGGAGTGGTTAGAGATACGCAGTATTTT. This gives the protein CASSFGGVVRDTQYF. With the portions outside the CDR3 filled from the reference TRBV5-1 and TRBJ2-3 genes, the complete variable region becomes KAGVTQTPRYLIKTRGQQVTLSCSPISGHRSVSWYQQTPGQGLQFLFEYFSETQRNKGNFPGRFSGRQFSNSRSEMNVSTLELGDSALYLCASSFGGVVRDTQYFGPGTRLTVL.